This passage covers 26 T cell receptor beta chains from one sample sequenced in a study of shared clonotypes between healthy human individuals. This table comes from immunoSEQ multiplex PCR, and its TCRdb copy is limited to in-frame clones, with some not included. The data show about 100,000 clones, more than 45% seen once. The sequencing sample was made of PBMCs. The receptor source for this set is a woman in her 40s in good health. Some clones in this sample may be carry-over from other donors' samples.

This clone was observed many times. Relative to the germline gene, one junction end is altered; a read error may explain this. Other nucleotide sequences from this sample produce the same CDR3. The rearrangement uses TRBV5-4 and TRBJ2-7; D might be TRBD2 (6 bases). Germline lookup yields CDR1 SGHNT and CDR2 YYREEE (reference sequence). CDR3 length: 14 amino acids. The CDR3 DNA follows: TGCGCCAGCAGCCAATTTGCGGGGCCCTACGAGCAGTACTTC. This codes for CASSQFAGPYEQYF.

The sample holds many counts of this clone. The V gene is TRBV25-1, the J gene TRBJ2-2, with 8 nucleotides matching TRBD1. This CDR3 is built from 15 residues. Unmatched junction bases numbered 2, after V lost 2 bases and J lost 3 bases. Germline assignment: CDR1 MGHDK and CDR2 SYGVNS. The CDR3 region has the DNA TGTGCCAGCAGTGAACTGGACAGGGACACCGGGGAGCTGTTTTTT. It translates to CASSELDRDTGELFF.

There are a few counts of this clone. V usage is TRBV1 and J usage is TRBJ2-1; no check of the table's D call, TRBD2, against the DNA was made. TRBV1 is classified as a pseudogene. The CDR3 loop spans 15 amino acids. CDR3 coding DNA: TGCACCAGCAGCCAAGGACTAGCGGGATTTAATGAGCAGTTCTTC. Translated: CTSSQGLAGFNEQFF.

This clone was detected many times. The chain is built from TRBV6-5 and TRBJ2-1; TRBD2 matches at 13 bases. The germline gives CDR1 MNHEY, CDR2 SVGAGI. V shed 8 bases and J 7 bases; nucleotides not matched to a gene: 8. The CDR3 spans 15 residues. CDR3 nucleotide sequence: TGTGCCAGCGACCGACTAGCGGGAGGAGGGAATGAGCAGTTCTTC. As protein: CASDRLAGGGNEQFF.

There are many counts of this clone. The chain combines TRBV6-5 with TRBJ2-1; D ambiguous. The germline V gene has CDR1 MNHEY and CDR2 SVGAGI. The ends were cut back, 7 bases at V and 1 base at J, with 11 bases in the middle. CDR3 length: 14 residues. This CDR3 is CASTKFGSYNEQFF. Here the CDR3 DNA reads TGTGCCAGCACGAAGTTTGGGTCCTACAATGAGCAGTTCTTC.

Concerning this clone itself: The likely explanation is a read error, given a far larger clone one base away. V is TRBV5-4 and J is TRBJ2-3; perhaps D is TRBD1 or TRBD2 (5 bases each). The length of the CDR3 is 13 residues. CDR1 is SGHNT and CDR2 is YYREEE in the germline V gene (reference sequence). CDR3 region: CASSLASTGTQYF. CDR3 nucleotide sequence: TGTGCCAGCAGCTTGGCTAGCACAGGTACGCAGTATTTT.

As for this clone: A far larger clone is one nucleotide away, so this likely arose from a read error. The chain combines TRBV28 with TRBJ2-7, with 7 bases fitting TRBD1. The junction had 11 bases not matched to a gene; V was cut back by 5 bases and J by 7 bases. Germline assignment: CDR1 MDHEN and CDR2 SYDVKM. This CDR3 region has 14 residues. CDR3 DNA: TGTGCCAGCAGTCCACCACAGGGGCCCAATGAGCAGTACTTC. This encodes CASSPPQGPNEQYF.

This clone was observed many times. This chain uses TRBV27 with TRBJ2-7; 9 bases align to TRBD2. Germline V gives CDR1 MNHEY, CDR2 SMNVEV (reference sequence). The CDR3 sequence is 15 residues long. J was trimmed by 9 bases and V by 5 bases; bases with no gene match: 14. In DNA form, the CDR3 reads TGTGCCAGCAGTACCGGGACTAGCTTTTCGGTTTGGCAGTACTTC. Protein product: CASSTGTSFSVWQYF.

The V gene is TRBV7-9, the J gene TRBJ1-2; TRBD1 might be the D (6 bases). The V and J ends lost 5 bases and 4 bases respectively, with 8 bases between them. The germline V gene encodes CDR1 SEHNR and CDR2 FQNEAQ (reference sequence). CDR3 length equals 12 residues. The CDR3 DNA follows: TGTGCCAGCAGCCCGGACAGCTATGGCTACACCTTC. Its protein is CASSPDSYGYTF.

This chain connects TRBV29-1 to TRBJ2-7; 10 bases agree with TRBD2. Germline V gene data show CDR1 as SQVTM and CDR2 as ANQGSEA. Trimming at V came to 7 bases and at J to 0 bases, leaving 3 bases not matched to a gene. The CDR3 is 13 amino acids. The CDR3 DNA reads TGCAGCGAACCTAGCGGGAGCTCCTACGAGCAGTACTTC. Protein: CSEPSGSSYEQYF.

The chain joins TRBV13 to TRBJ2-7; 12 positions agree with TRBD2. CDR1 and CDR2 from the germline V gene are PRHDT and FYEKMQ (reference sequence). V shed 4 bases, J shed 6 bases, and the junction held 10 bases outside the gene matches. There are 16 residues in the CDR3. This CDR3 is CASSSRLAGAMSEQYF. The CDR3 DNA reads TGTGCCAGCAGCTCCCGACTAGCGGGAGCCATGAGCGAGCAGTACTTC.

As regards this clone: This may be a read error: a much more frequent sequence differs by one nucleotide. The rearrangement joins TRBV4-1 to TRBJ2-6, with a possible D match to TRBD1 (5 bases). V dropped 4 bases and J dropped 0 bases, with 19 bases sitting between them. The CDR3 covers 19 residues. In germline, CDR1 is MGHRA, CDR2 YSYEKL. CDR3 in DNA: TGCGCCAGCAGCCGAATAACGGCAGGACAACGCTCTGGGGCCAACGTCCTGACTTTC. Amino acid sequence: CASSRITAGQRSGANVLTF.

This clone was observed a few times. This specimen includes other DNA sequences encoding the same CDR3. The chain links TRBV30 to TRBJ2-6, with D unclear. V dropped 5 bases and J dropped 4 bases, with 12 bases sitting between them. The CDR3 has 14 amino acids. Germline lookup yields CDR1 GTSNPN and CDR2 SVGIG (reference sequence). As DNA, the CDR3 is TGTGCCTGGCACCAGTTTGCGGGGGCCAACGTCCTGACTTTC. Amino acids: CAWHQFAGANVLTF.

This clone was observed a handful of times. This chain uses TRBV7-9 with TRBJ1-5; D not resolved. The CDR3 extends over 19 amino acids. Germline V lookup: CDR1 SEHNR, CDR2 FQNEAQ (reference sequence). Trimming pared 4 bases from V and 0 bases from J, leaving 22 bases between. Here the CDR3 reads CASSCGRIGPLYSNQPQHF. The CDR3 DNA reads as TGTGCCAGCAGCTGCGGGCGGATCGGGCCCCTTTATAGCAATCAGCCCCAGCATTTT. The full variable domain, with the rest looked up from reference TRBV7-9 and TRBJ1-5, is DTGVSQNPRHKITKRGQNVTFRCDPISEHNRLYWYRQTLGQGPEFLTYFQNEAQLEKSRLLSDRFSAERPKGSFSTLEIQRTEQGDSAMYLCASSCGRIGPLYSNQPQHFGDGTRLSIL.

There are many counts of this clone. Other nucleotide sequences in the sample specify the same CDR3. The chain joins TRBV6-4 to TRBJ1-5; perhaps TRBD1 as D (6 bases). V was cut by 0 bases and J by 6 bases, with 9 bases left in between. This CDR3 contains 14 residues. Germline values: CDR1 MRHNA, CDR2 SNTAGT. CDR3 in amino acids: CASSDSAGAQPQHF. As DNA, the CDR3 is TGTGCCAGCAGTGACTCAGCGGGGGCTCAGCCCCAGCATTTT.

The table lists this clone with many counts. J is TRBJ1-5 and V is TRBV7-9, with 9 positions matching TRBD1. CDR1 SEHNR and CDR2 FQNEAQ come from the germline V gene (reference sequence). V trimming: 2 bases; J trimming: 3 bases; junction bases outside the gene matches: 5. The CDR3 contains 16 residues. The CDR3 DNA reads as TGTGCCAGCAGCTTAATGGGACAGGGTTTCAATCAGCCCCAGCATTTT. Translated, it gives CASSLMGQGFNQPQHF.

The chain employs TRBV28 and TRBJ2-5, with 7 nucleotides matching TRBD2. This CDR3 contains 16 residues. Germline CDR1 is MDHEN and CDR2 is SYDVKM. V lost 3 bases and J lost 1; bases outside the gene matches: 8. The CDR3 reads CASSLGWGGTQETQYF. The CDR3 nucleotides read TGTGCCAGCAGTTTGGGATGGGGGGGAACCCAAGAGACCCAGTACTTC.

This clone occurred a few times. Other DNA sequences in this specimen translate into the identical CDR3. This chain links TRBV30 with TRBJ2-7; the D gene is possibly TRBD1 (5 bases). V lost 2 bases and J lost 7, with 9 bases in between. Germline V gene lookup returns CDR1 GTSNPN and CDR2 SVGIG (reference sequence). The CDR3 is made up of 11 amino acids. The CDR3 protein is CAWSQGVEQYF. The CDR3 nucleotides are TGTGCCTGGAGTCAAGGGGTTGAGCAGTACTTC.

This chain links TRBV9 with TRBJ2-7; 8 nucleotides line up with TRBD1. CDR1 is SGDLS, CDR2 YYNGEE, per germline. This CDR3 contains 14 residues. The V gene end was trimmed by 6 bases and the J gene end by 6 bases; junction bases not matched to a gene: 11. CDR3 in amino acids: CASTKQDRAGEQYF. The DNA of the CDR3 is TGTGCCAGCACCAAGCAGGACAGGGCGGGCGAGCAGTACTTC.

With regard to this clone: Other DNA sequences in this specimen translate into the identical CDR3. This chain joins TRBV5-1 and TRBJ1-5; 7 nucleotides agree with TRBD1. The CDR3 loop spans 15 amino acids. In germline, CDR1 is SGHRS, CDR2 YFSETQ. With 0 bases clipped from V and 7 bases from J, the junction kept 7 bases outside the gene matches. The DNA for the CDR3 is TGCGCCAGCAGCTTGGAGGGGGCGCGGGGGCAGCCCCAGCATTTT. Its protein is CASSLEGARGQPQHF.

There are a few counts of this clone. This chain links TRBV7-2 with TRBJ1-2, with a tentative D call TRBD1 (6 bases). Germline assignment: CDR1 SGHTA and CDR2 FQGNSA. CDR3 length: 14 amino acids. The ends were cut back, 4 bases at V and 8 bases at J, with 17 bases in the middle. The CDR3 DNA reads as TGTGCCAGCAGCTATGCGGGGGCGGGCGGCGGCTACACCTTC. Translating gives CASSYAGAGGGYTF.

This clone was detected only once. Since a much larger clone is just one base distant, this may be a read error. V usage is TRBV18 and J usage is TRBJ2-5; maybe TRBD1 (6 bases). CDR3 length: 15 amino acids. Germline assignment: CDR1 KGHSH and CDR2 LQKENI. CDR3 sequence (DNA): TGTGCCAGCCCACCAATGCAGGGGTTCCAAGAGACCCAGTACTTC. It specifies CASPPMQGFQETQYF.

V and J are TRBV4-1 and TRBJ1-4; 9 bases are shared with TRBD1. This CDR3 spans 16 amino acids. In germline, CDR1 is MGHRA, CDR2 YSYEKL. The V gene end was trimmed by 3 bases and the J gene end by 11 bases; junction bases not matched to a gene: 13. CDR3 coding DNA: TGCGCCAGCAGCCAGGGACAGGGACGGACGCACCGTAAACTGTTTTTT. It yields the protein CASSQGQGRTHRKLFF.

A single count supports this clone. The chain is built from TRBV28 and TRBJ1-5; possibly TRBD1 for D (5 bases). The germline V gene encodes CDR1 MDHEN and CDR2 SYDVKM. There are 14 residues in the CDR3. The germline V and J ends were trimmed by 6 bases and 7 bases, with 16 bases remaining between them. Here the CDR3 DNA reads TGTGCCAGCAGCTTGGGGCCGGGAGAACAGCCCCAGCATTTT. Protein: CASSLGPGEQPQHF.

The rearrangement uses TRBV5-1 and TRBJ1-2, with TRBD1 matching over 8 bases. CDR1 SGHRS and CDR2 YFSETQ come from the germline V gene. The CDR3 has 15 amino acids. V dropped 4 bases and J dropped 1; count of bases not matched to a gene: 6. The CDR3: CASSVGTGHNYGYTF. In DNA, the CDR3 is TGCGCCAGCAGCGTCGGGACAGGACATAACTATGGCTACACCTTC. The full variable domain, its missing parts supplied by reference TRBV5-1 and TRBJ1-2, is KAGVTQTPRYLIKTRGQQVTLSCSPISGHRSVSWYQQTPGQGLQFLFEYFSETQRNKGNFPGRFSGRQFSNSRSEMNVSTLELGDSALYLCASSVGTGHNYGYTFGSGTRLTVV.

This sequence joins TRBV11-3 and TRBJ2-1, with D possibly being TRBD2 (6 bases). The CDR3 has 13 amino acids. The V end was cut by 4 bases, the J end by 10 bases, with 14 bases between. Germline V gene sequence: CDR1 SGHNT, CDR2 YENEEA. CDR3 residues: CASSSREPGEQFF. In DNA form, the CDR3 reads TGTGCCAGCAGCTCCCGGGAGCCTGGGGAGCAGTTCTTC.